These T cell receptor beta chains were read from a single sample in a study of cytomegalovirus exposure and HLA in healthy donors. TCRdb's table, derived via immunoSEQ multiplex PCR, lists solely in-frame clones and lacks some. The sample lists 200,000 to 250,000 clones, 80% to 90% occurring once. The specimen was PBMCs. These receptors came from a woman between 18 and 29 years old in good health and CMV-seronegative. The CDR3 runs from the conserved cysteine through the conserved F or W. Each record gives: V gene, J gene, D gene, clone size, CDR3 DNA, CDR3 protein. The D gene is left open where the match is weak. Rows give clone size only sometimes, using once, few, many, or a class for an expanded clone.

>TRBV27|TRBJ2-7|-|-
TGTGCCAGCAGACCCTGGGGGGACCCAGGCTACCCCTACGAGCAGTACTTC
CASRPWGDPGYPYEQYF
>TRBV4-2|TRBJ1-2|-|-
TGTGCCAGCAGCCAAGAATTGGAGTCTAACTATGGCTACACCTTC
CASSQELESNYGYTF
>TRBV7-9|TRBJ2-5|TRBD1|-
TGTGCCAGCAGAGTAGTACAGGGGATTGAAGAGACCCAGTACTTC
CASRVVQGIEETQYF
>TRBV5-6|TRBJ1-1|-|-
TGTGCCAGCAGTTTACAAACTGAAGCTTTCTTT
CASSLQTEAFF
>TRBV23-1|TRBJ1-2|TRBD1|-
TGCGCCAGCAGGCAAAACGGGACAGGGGGCGCGGGAAACTATGGCTACACCTTC
CASRQNGTGGAGNYGYTF
>TRBV4-1|TRBJ2-5|TRBD2|-
TGCGCCAGCAGAAGGGGACTAGCGGGAGTAGGGGAGACCCAGTACTTC
CASRRGLAGVGETQYF
>TRBV4-3|TRBJ1-1|-|-
TGCGCCAGCAGCCATGCGTCCGGGGGGGGGCCAGTCACTGAAGCTTTCTTT
CASSHASGGGPVTEAFF
>TRBV2|TRBJ2-7|-|-
TGTGCCACCCGACAGTTATCCTACGAGCAGTACTTC
CATRQLSYEQYF
>TRBV6-6|TRBJ2-3|-|-
TGTGCCAGCAGTTACTCGATGGCTAGCAGCACAGATACGCAGTATTTT
CASSYSMASSTDTQYF
>TRBV10-1|TRBJ2-1|TRBD2|-
TGCGCCAGCAGTGAGTCGGTCGGGAGCGGGAGGGCGTTCTTC
CASSESVGSGRAFF
>TRBV25-1|TRBJ1-1|-|-
TGTGCCAGCAGTGTAACTCCGAGCACTGAAGCTTTCTTT
CASSVTPSTEAFF
>TRBV15|TRBJ1-1|-|few
TGTGCCACCAGCAGCTCACAGGGTAACACTGAAGCTTTCTTT
CATSSSQGNTEAFF
>TRBV21-1|TRBJ2-7|-|-
TGTGCCAGCAGCAAAGGGTGCGGGAGTTACTACGAGCAGTACTTC
CASSKGCGSYYEQYF
>TRBV5-1|TRBJ1-2|-|-
TGCGCCAGCAGCTTGGACCCCCAGGGGTCTACTAACTATGGCTACACCTTC
CASSLDPQGSTNYGYTF
>TRBV6-1|TRBJ2-1|TRBD2|-
TGTGCCAGCAAGGGACTAGAGTACAATGAGCAGTTCTTC
CASKGLEYNEQFF
>TRBV28|TRBJ2-5|TRBD1|-
TGTGCCAGCAGTTTTGGGCAGGGGGATTCGTACTTC
CASSFGQGDSYF
>TRBV4-3|TRBJ2-3|TRBD2|-
TGCGCCAGCAGCCGCGAGCGGGGAGCCACAGATACGCAGTATTTT
CASSRERGATDTQYF
>TRBV7-6|TRBJ2-3|-|-
TGTGCCAGCAGCCCCCGGTCACTAGTTTCAGATACGCAGTATTTT
CASSPRSLVSDTQYF
>TRBV7-2|TRBJ2-3|-|-
TGTGCCAGCAGCTCCCCCTATGATGATACGCAGTATTTT
CASSSPYDDTQYF
>TRBV9|TRBJ1-2|TRBD1|once
TGTGCCAGCAGCTCCAGGGGGCGCGGCTATGGCTACACCTTC
CASSSRGRGYGYTF
>TRBV23-1|TRBJ2-3|-|-
TGCGCCAGCAGTCAACGACCCACCGGGTCGAACACAGATACGCAGTATTTT
CASSQRPTGSNTDTQYF
>TRBV4-3|TRBJ2-5|TRBD2|-
TGCGCCAGCAGCCCCCAATCTAGCGGGGGGGCCTTTACAGAGACCCAGTACTTC
CASSPQSSGGAFTETQYF
>TRBV6-5|TRBJ2-7|-|-
TGTGCCAGCGGACAAGGGCCGCCCTACGAGCAGTACTTC
CASGQGPPYEQYF
>TRBV27|TRBJ2-7|-|-
TGTGCCAGCAGTTTATCTTCTACTACCTACGAGCAGTACTTC
CASSLSSTTYEQYF
>TRBV7-9|TRBJ1-4|TRBD1|-
TGTGCCAGCAGCTTACTGGACAGGGGCCGGGATAATGAAAAACTGTTTTTT
CASSLLDRGRDNEKLFF
>TRBV2|TRBJ1-2|-|-
TGTGCCAGCAGTTACTCAGAAGGAGATGGCTACACCTTC
CASSYSEGDGYTF
>TRBV4-1|TRBJ1-4|-|once
TGCGCCAGCAGCCAAAATTCGATAGGACAGCTCGGAAAACTGTTTTTT
CASSQNSIGQLGKLFF
>TRBV9|TRBJ1-4|TRBD1|-
TGTGCCAGCAGCCCTCACCGGACAGGGGCGACAGAAAAACTGTTTTTT
CASSPHRTGATEKLFF
>TRBV19|TRBJ2-3|TRBD2|-
TGTGCCAGTAGCAACCCCCCACTAGCGGGTAGCACAGATACGCAGTATTTT
CASSNPPLAGSTDTQYF
>TRBV27|TRBJ1-1|TRBD1|-
TGTGCCAGCAGTTTATCGGACAGGTACGACACTGAAGCTTTCTTT
CASSLSDRYDTEAFF
>TRBV28|TRBJ1-1|-|-
TGTGCCAGCAGATCCCCCCGAGGCGGGAACACTGAAGCTTTCTTT
CASRSPRGGNTEAFF
>TRBV11-2|TRBJ1-5|TRBD1|-
TGTGCCAGCAGCCAAGGGACAGGTCCCCTATATAGCAATCAGCCCCAGCATTTT
CASSQGTGPLYSNQPQHF
>TRBV4-3|TRBJ2-5|TRBD2|-
TGCGCCAGCAGCCCGGAGGGACTAGCGGACCAGTACTTC
CASSPEGLADQYF
>TRBV19|TRBJ2-7|-|-
TGTGCCTCGGCGGGGAACTCCTACGAGCAGTACTTC
CASAGNSYEQYF
>TRBV19|TRBJ1-5|-|-
TGTGCCAGTAGTATAGGGGAGCTTATAAGCAATCAGCCCCAGCATTTT
CASSIGELISNQPQHF
>TRBV4-3|TRBJ2-1|-|-
TGCGCCAGCAGCCCCTATTGGGGGGAATCCTACAATGAGCAGTTCTTC
CASSPYWGESYNEQFF
>TRBV5-1|TRBJ1-6|TRBD1|-
TGCGCCAGCAGCTTGCAACAGGGGGCAAGAAATTCACCCCTCCACTTT
CASSLQQGARNSPLHF
>TRBV27|TRBJ2-7|-|-
TGTGCCAGCAGTCCCAGGGTCCCCCCCTATGAGCAGTACTTC
CASSPRVPPYEQYF
>TRBV7-2|TRBJ1-4|TRBD1|-
TGTGCCAGCAGCATACAGGGGGCGACTAATGAAAAACTGTTTTTT
CASSIQGATNEKLFF